This TCR beta chain was found in a study of cytomegalovirus exposure and HLA in healthy donors. CDR3 size: 14 residues. V was pared by 0 bases and J by 2 bases, with 8 bases between. Germline V gives CDR1 LGHNA, CDR2 YSLEER. Researchers ran the PCR with 60 Vbeta and 13 Jbeta primers. The assay was immunoSEQ multiplex PCR, and TCRdb's table has in-frame clones only and misses some. The table lists tens of thousands of clones, 75% to 80% of them singletons. In the case of this clone: Within the sample, other DNA sequences also encode this same CDR3.

This TCR was recovered from a woman in her forties in good health and CMV-seropositive. The material sequenced was PBMCs. V gene TRBV4-3 combines with J gene TRBJ2-7; perhaps TRBD1 as D (6 bases). Written as DNA, the CDR3 is TGCGCCAGCAGCCAAGACAGGGGAACCTACGAGCAGTACTTC. This encodes CASSQDRGTYEQYF.